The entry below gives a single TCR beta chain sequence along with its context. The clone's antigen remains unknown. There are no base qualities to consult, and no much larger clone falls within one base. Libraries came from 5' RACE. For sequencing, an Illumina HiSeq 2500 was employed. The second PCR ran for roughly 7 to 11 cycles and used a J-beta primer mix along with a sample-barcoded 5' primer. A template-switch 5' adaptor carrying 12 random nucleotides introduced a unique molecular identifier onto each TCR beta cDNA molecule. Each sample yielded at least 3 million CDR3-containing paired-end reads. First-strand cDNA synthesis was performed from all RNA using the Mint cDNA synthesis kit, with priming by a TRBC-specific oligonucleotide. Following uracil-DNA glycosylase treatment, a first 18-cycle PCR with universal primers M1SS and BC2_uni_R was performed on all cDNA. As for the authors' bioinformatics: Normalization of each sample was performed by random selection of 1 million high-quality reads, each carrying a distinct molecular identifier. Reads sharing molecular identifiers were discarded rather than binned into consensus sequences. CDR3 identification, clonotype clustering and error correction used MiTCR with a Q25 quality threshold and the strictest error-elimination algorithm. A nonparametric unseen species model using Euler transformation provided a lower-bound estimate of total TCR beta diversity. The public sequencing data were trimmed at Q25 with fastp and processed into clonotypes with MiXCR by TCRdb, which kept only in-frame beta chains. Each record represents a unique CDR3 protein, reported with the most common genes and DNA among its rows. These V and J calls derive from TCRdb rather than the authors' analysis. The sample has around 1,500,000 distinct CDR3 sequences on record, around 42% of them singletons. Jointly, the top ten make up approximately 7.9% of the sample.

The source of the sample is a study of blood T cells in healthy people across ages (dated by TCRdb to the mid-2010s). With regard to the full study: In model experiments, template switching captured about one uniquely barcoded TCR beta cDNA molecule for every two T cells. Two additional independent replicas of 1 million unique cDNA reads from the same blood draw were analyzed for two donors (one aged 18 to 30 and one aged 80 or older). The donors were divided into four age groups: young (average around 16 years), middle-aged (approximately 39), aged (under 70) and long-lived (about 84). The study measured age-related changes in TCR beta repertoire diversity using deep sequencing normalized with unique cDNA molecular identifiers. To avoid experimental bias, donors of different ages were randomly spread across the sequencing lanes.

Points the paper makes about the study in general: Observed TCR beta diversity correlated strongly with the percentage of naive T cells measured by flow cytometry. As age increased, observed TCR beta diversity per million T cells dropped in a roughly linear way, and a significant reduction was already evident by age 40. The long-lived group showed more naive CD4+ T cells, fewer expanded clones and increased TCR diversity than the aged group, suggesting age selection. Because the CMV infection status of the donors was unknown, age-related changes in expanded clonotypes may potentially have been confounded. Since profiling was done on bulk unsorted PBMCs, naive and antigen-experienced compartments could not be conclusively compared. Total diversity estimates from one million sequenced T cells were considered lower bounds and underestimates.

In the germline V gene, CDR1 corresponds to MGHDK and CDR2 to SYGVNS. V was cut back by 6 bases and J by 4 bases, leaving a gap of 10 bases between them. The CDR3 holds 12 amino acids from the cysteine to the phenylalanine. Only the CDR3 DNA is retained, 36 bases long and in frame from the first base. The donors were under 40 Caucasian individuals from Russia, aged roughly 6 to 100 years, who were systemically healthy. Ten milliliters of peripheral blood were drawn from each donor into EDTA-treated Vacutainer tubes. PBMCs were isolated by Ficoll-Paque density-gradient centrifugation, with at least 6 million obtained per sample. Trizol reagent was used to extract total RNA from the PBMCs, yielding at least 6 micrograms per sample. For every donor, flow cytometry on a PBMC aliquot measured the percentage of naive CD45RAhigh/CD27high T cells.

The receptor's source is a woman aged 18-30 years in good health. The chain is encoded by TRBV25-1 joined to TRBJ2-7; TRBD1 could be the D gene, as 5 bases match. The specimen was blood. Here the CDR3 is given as CASRDMSYEQYF. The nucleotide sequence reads TGTGCCAGCAGGGACATGTCATACGAGCAGTACTTC.